This T cell receptor (beta chain) emerged from a study of CD8 T cells in ankylosing spondylitis (dated 2017 in TCRdb). Concerning the study at large: The study set out to find disease-linked TCR variants by profiling T cell receptor beta repertoires in ankylosing spondylitis patients and healthy donors. Peripheral blood was sampled, and synovial fluid was also collected from ankylosing spondylitis patients. In total, the full study cohort was made up of over a hundred healthy donors and 20 to 25 ankylosing spondylitis patients.

Sequencing relied on an Illumina HiSeq 2500. Quantitative 5'-RACE with molecular barcodes was used to prepare TCR beta libraries. In the paper's pipeline: A new computational method based on a probabilistic model of VDJ rearrangement was used to identify disease-linked TCR variants. The public sequencing data were trimmed at Q25 with fastp and processed into clonotypes with MiXCR by TCRdb, which kept only in-frame beta chains. Identical CDR3 proteins give one entry, which carries the most common genes and DNA. TCRdb's processing, not the study's, gives the V and J calls here. The table for this sample lists roughly 670,000 distinct CDR3 sequences; 15% to 20% of them were counted only once. Over 15% of the sample belongs to the ten largest clones. Beyond this particular receptor, the publication reports: Significant enrichment of the disease-linked clones was reported in matched synovial fluid samples from ankylosing spondylitis patients. A TCR beta motif made up of under ten highly homologous amino acid variants appeared to be characteristic of blood from ankylosing spondylitis patients. The disease-linked clones had a CD8+ phenotype and were found at relatively low frequencies in peripheral blood. Some motif variants had previously been reported in the synovial fluid and blood of reactive arthritis patients, which suggests shared mechanisms of disease initiation.

Measured from the cysteine to the phenylalanine, the CDR3 is 16 residues long. Only the CDR3 part of the read is kept: 48 bases, read in frame from the first base. V has 6 bases trimmed and J has 4 bases trimmed; junction bases matching no gene number 14. Worth noting for this clonotype: Its antigen remains unidentified. The input lacks base qualities; no much larger clone sits a single base away.

Sequenced input: blood, either unsorted or a sorted T cell fraction (not recorded which). This clonotype was sampled from a male donor with ankylosing spondylitis. The V and J genes are TRBV12-3 or TRBV12-4 and TRBJ2-5, and 7 bases in between align with TRBD2. Read as DNA, the sequence is TGTGCCAGCAGCAACCCCTGGGGAGTAGCGGGAGAGACCCAGTACTTC. This encodes CASSNPWGVAGETQYF.